One and the same sample provided the 24 T cell receptor beta chains below, sequenced in a study of cytomegalovirus exposure and HLA in healthy donors (dated by TCRdb to between 2016 and 2019). Library prep was done by the immunoSEQ multiplex PCR assay. A mixture of 60 forward primers for TCR Vbeta segments and 13 reverse primers for TCR Jbeta segments was used in the multiplex PCR. Held by TCRdb, this immuneACCESS table contains in-frame sequences only and omits some clones. Under half of the omission traces to an unresolved V gene where checked; the cause of the rest is unknown. The sample profile shows approximately 130,000 clones; 50% to 75% of them were found once. The leading ten clones occupy less than 3% of the sample. The sequenced sample consisted of PBMCs. The origin of the receptors is a woman in her forties in good health and CMV-seronegative.

This clone was picked up a small number of times. The rearrangement uses TRBV4-3 and TRBJ1-4; the D is unclear. There are 14 residues in the CDR3. Germline loops: CDR1 LGHNA, CDR2 YSLEER. V was shortened by 1 base and J by 5 bases, with 8 bases between the two germline ends. CDR3 bases: TGCGCCAGCAGCCAAGCTGAGGGAAATGAAAAACTGTTTTTT. Its protein product is CASSQAEGNEKLFF.

This clone was observed a single time. The chain has TRBV7-2 and TRBJ2-3; 8 positions agree with TRBD1. The CDR3 loop spans 15 amino acids. Germline values: CDR1 SGHTA, CDR2 FQGNSA. The ends lost 2 bases at V and 6 bases at J; junction bases unmatched: 7. The CDR3 protein is CASSLQGAIRDTQYF. The CDR3 nucleotides are TGTGCCAGCAGCTTACAGGGGGCTATACGTGATACGCAGTATTTT.

Here the CDR3 DNA reads TGCGCCAGCAGCTTGGCCGGTTCGACACTTAGTAATGGCTACACCTTC. This translates into CASSLAGSTLSNGYTF. The rearrangement links TRBV5-1 to TRBJ1-2; D is ambiguous. The germline gives CDR1 SGHRS, CDR2 YFSETQ. Trimming took off 0 bases at V and 6 bases at J, with 18 bases between the two ends. This CDR3 spans 16 amino acids.

J is TRBJ1-1 and V is TRBV11-2; D is uncertain. Germline CDR1 SGHAT, CDR2 FQNNGV. This CDR3 spans 15 amino acids. Trimming removed 5 bases from V and 1 base from J, with 14 bases in between. The CDR3 loop is CASSQTSGRNTEAFF. For the CDR3, the DNA is TGTGCCAGCAGCCAAACTTCAGGTAGGAACACTGAAGCTTTCTTT.

V usage is TRBV18 and J usage is TRBJ2-1, with TRBD2 identical over 7 bases. V shed 1 base and J 8 bases; nucleotides not matched to a gene: 11. CDR3 length: 16 residues. Germline assignment: CDR1 KGHSH and CDR2 LQKENI. CDR3 nucleotides: TGTGCCAGCTCACCACAGGGAGGGCAATGGAGCGATGAGCAGTTCTTC. Its protein is CASSPQGGQWSDEQFF.

V and J are TRBV5-6 and TRBJ1-1, with a weak D call TRBD1 (5 bases). V was shortened by 4 bases and J by 2 bases, with 15 bases between the two germline ends. The CDR3 has 15 residues. The V gene's germline CDR1 is SGHDT and CDR2 YYEEEE. In nucleotides, the CDR3 is TGTGCCAGCAGCGCTGAGATGCGGGGCAACACTGAAGCTTTCTTT. This translates into CASSAEMRGNTEAFF.

This rearrangement joins TRBV18 to TRBJ2-7; a possible D gene is TRBD2 (5 bases). Trimming stripped 0 bases from V and 2 bases from J, with 26 bases between. Germline V gene sequence: CDR1 KGHSH, CDR2 LQKENI. This CDR3 has 20 amino acids. The CDR3 DNA reads TGTGCCAGCTCACCACCGTTCAGGCTAGCCGCAGGTTTTAGTGCCTACGAGCAGTACTTC. Its protein product is CASSPPFRLAAGFSAYEQYF.

The rearrangement links TRBV11-2 to TRBJ2-1; TRBD2 is a possible D gene (6 bases). The CDR3 spans 15 residues. V was shortened by 2 bases and J by 3 bases, with 11 bases between the two germline ends. The germline V gene encodes CDR1 SGHAT and CDR2 FQNNGV. CDR3 protein: CASSLSGGIYNEQFF. The CDR3 DNA follows: TGTGCCAGCAGCTTATCCGGGGGTATCTACAATGAGCAGTTCTTC.

The chain recombines TRBV7-2 with TRBJ1-2, with 8 bases aligning to TRBD1. Per the germline V gene, CDR1 is SGHTA and CDR2 is FQGNSA. J gave up 0 bases and V 0 bases, and 0 bases lay outside the gene matches. The CDR3 runs 15 residues. The CDR3 region is CASSLAGQANYGYTF. In DNA form, the CDR3 reads TGTGCCAGCAGCTTAGCGGGACAGGCTAACTATGGCTACACCTTC.

CDR3 residues: CASSYSDRPNYGYTF. In DNA, the CDR3 is TGTGCCAGCAGTTATTCGGACAGGCCGAACTATGGCTACACCTTC. The chain recombines TRBV6-5 with TRBJ1-2, with 7 bases that match TRBD1. V lost 3 bases to trimming and J lost 2 bases; unmatched junction nucleotides: 6. CDR1 and CDR2 from the germline V gene are MNHEY and SVGAGI. The length of the CDR3 is 15 residues.

The chain combines TRBV6-6 with TRBJ1-5, with TRBD1 identical over 9 bases. There are 13 residues in the CDR3. The V and J ends lost 7 bases and 4 bases, in that order; junction bases with no gene match: 2. From germline, CDR1 is MNHNY and CDR2 SVGAGI (reference sequence). The CDR3 DNA is TGTGCCAGCAAAGACAGGGGGAATCAGCCCCAGCATTTT. It codes for CASKDRGNQPQHF.

V gene TRBV7-6 combines with J gene TRBJ1-1; 7 positions match TRBD1. This CDR3 contains 16 residues. V lost 1 base and J lost 7; bases outside the gene matches: 12. The germline V gene has CDR1 SGHVS and CDR2 FNYEAQ. The CDR3 region is CASSLDRTGRGFEAFF. The CDR3, as DNA: TGTGCCAGCAGCTTAGATCGGACAGGCCGCGGGTTTGAAGCTTTCTTT. The full variable domain, with the rest looked up from reference TRBV7-6 and TRBJ1-1, is GAGVSQSPRYKVTKRGQDVALRCDPISGHVSLYWYRQALGQGPEFLTYFNYEAQQDKSGLPNDRFSAERPEGSISTLTIQRTEQRDSAMYRCASSLDRTGRGFEAFFGQGTRLTVV.

This clone was detected once. The chain combines TRBV9 with TRBJ2-3; weak D call: TRBD2 (6 bases). Trimming took 2 bases from V and 2 from J, leaving 9 bases between them. Germline CDR1 and CDR2: SGDLS and YYNGEE. The CDR3 loop spans 14 amino acids. The DNA of the CDR3 is TGTGCCAGCAGCGTGGGACTGCTCACAGATACGCAGTATTTT. Translation: CASSVGLLTDTQYF.

Only a few counts were recorded for this clone. The V gene is TRBV10-3, the J gene TRBJ2-7; weak D call: TRBD1 (5 bases). Germline-derived CDR1 and CDR2 are ENHRY and SYGVKD. The length of the CDR3 is 12 residues. Trimming pared 6 bases from V and 0 bases from J, leaving 6 bases between. The CDR3 nucleotides are TGTGCCATCAGGGACACCTCCTACGAGCAGTACTTC. It is translated as CAIRDTSYEQYF.

This clone was counted only a few times. This chain joins TRBV30 and TRBJ2-2, with D maybe TRBD1 (5 bases). The CDR3 is made up of 15 amino acids. Trimming took 4 bases from V and 0 from J, leaving 12 bases between them. Per the germline V gene, CDR1 is GTSNPN and CDR2 is SVGIG (reference sequence). The CDR3 bases are TGTGCCTGGACTCGACAGAGCGCGAACACCGGGGAGCTGTTTTTT. This codes for CAWTRQSANTGELFF.

The V call is TRBV4-1, the J call TRBJ1-5; D gene unclear. The CDR3 spans 17 residues. Germline loops: CDR1 MGHRA, CDR2 YSYEKL. The germline V and J ends were trimmed by 1 base and 5 bases, with 18 bases remaining between them. The CDR3 DNA follows: TGCGCCAGCAGCCAAGGCCGGGGATTGCAAACCTATCAGCCCCAGCATTTT. It is translated as CASSQGRGLQTYQPQHF.

Written as DNA, the CDR3 is TGTGCCAGCAGCCAAGAAAATCCTACGTCCGAGCAGTACTTC. Protein: CASSQENPTSEQYF. This sequence joins TRBV4-2 and TRBJ2-7; D is uncertain. The CDR3 has 14 residues. Trimming removed 0 bases from V and 6 bases from J, with 12 bases in between. Germline loops: CDR1 LGHNA, CDR2 YNFKEQ.

The CDR3 DNA sequence: TGTGCCAGCAGCTTGGGGGGGGGCGAGACCCAGTACTTC. Protein: CASSLGGGETQYF. The chain employs TRBV5-6 and TRBJ2-5; weak D call: TRBD2 (7 bases). Germline CDR1 is SGHDT and CDR2 is YYEEEE. The CDR3 totals 13 residues. The V gene lost 0 bases and the J gene lost 5 bases, with 8 bases spanning the gap.

Only a few counts were recorded for this clone. V is TRBV6-5 and J is TRBJ2-7; 8 bases line up with TRBD1. The CDR3 has 14 amino acids. V was clipped by 5 bases and J by 1 base; unmatched bases: 4. Germline V CDR1 and CDR2: MNHEY, SVGAGI. This CDR3 is CASSEDRGSYEQYF. CDR3 DNA: TGTGCCAGCAGTGAAGACAGGGGATCCTACGAGCAGTACTTC.

This chain uses TRBV7-2 with TRBJ2-5, with 7 nucleotides matching TRBD1. The CDR3 is 17 amino acids. V shed 5 bases, J shed 3 bases, and the junction held 15 bases outside the gene matches. Germline CDR1 SGHTA, CDR2 FQGNSA. The chain's CDR3 is CASSPRSGRGYEETQYF. CDR3 in DNA: TGTGCCAGCAGCCCCCGATCGGGCAGGGGGTACGAAGAGACCCAGTACTTC.

J is TRBJ2-1 and V is TRBV5-4, with a possible D match to TRBD2 (6 bases). The length of the CDR3 is 15 residues. V lost 1 base and J 4 bases, leaving 12 bases between the germline ends. Looked up from germline, CDR1 is SGHNT and CDR2 is YYREEE (reference sequence). This CDR3 reads CASSLQFGGYNEQFF. The CDR3 DNA reads TGTGCCAGCAGCTTGCAATTCGGGGGTTACAATGAGCAGTTCTTC.

The V gene is TRBV28, the J gene TRBJ1-6, with a tentative D call TRBD1 (5 bases). In germline, CDR1 is MDHEN, CDR2 SYDVKM. The CDR3 consists of 14 residues. Trimming removed 6 bases from V and 9 bases from J, with 15 bases in between. CDR3 region: CASRNGGGSSPLHF. The CDR3 bases are TGTGCCAGCAGAAATGGGGGGGGGAGTTCACCCCTCCACTTT.

This chain uses TRBV27 with TRBJ2-7; 7 bases are a match to TRBD1. With V trimmed by 5 bases and J by 8 bases, 12 bases remained unmatched. CDR3 length: 14 residues. Germline V gene lookup returns CDR1 MNHEY and CDR2 SMNVEV (reference sequence). CDR3: CASSPRTGLSQQYF. The DNA for the CDR3 is TGTGCCAGCAGTCCCAGGACAGGTTTGAGCCAGCAGTACTTC.

The chain links TRBV28 to TRBJ2-3; 7 nucleotides line up with TRBD1. The CDR3 runs 15 residues. Germline CDR1 reads MDHEN; CDR2 reads SYDVKM. With 6 bases clipped from V and 4 bases from J, the junction kept 10 bases outside the gene matches. CDR3 sequence: CASSLYSQGADTQYF. The CDR3, as DNA: TGTGCCAGCAGCCTTTATTCCCAGGGGGCAGATACGCAGTATTTT.